The rows below give T cell receptor beta chains drawn from one sample of a study of blood T cell repertoires in COVID-19. The assay was immunoSEQ multiplex PCR, and TCRdb's table has in-frame clones only and misses some. There are 300,000 to 400,000 clones in the sample; roughly 85% occur only once, and more than 6% lies in the top ten. The source material was peripheral blood. These receptors were obtained from a human donor in a cohort sampled during active COVID-19. Each CDR3 is given with its conserved first and last residue.

TRBV30 14 CAWSKTGGRYEQYF
TRBV5-1 14 CASSSDRVRTEAFF
TRBV6-1 18 CASSDEAGGITFVSPLHF
TRBV5-1 19 CASTKGRTTLAASTDTQYF
TRBV2 15 CASSEPRATNEKLFF
TRBV18 12 CASSSITYEQYF
TRBV5-1 15 CASSLDSATNEKLFF
TRBV3-1/TRBV3-2 15 CASSRTGAPWGGYTF
TRBV19 13 CASSIGLYNEQFF
TRBV30 14 CAWSDGLQGTEAFF
TRBV6-5 16 CASSYSAGESSYEQYF
TRBV4-2 14 CASSLLQGSGGYTF
TRBV10-3 13 CAISEDLNTEAFF
TRBV18 13 CASSPGLQETQYF